The rows below give T cell receptor beta chains drawn from one sample of a study of T cells in localized non-small cell lung cancer. Profiled with immunoSEQ multiplex PCR; TCRdb holds only in-frame clones, not every one. The sample consists of 9,400 or so clones, roughly 89% of them appearing once. The sample in question was peripheral blood, obtained before any cancer treatment. These receptors were taken from a female donor over 55 with stage II squamous cell lung carcinoma. Each CDR3 is given with its conserved first and last residue. D genes are given only for firm matches. Not all rows give a size; the values are once, few, many and, for expanded clones, a class.

TRBD1,TRBV6-6,TRBJ2-3,NA,TGTGCCAGCAGTAACCGGGACAGGGGTACAGATACGCAGTATTTT,CASSNRDRGTDTQYF
NA,TRBV19,TRBJ1-2,NA,TGTGCCAGTAGTATTGGTTCTCCGGAAGGCTACACCTTC,CASSIGSPEGYTF
TRBD1,TRBV29-1,TRBJ1-1,NA,TGCAGCGTTGGACAGGGTAGGAAGTGGGCTGAAGCTTTCTTT,CSVGQGRKWAEAFF
NA,TRBV18,TRBJ1-4,NA,TGTGCCAGCTCACCGGGCAACTCTGAAAAACTGTTTTTT,CASSPGNSEKLFF
NA,TRBV5-1,TRBJ1-2,NA,TGCGCCAGCAGCTTGTCCCCCGGGACACCCGAAAGCTACACCTTC,CASSLSPGTPESYTF
NA,TRBV5-1,TRBJ1-1,NA,TGCGCCAGCAGCTTGGGGTCCTCAGCAAGGGGCACTGAAGCTTTCTTT,CASSLGSSARGTEAFF
TRBD2,TRBV18,TRBJ2-3,NA,TGTGCCAGCTCATTGGAAAGTACTAGCGGGAGGACAGATACGCAGTATTTT,CASSLESTSGRTDTQYF
NA,TRBV6-5,TRBJ1-2,NA,TGTGCCAGCAGTTTAAGAGGGAATGGCTACACCTTC,CASSLRGNGYTF
NA,TRBV21-1,TRBJ2-2,NA,TGTGCCAGCAGCAAAGGGGTAAGGCGGGTACCGAACACCGGGGAGCTGTTTTTT,CASSKGVRRVPNTGELFF
TRBD1,TRBV5-4,TRBJ2-5,once,TGTGCCAGCAGCAATTGGGACAGACAAGAGACCCAGTACTTC,CASSNWDRQETQYF
NA,TRBV2,TRBJ1-1,NA,TGTGCCAGCAGTGGGGGGAGGGCCCTGAACACTGAAGCTTTCTTT,CASSGGRALNTEAFF
TRBD1,TRBV4-1,TRBJ2-7,few,TGCGCCAGCAGCGGAGTCCGGGACAGATACTACGAGCAGTACTTC,CASSGVRDRYYEQYF
TRBD2,TRBV27,TRBJ2-1,NA,TGTGCCAGCAGCTCCCCGGGACTAGCCCCCTACAATGAGCAGTTCTTC,CASSSPGLAPYNEQFF
NA,TRBV14,TRBJ2-7,NA,TGTGCCAGCAGCCAAACATCCACAGCCGAGGAGCAGTACTTC,CASSQTSTAEEQYF
NA,TRBV21-1,TRBJ2-1,NA,TGTGCCAGCAGCGGACATTGGCGGCTAGCCTCCTACAATGAGCAGTTCTTC,CASSGHWRLASYNEQFF
NA,TRBV5-1,TRBJ1-1,NA,TGCGCCAGCACCCAAACAGGGAACACTGAAGCTTTCTTT,CASTQTGNTEAFF
NA,TRBV5-5,TRBJ2-3,NA,TGTGCCAGCAGCCCCCAGGAGGTTGAGACAGATACGCAGTATTTT,CASSPQEVETDTQYF
NA,TRBV5-1,TRBJ1-3,NA,TGCGCCAGCAGTTTAACAGGGTTATCTGGAAACACCATATATTTT,CASSLTGLSGNTIYF
NA,TRBV6-5,TRBJ2-5,NA,TGTGCCAGCAGTTCCCCTCAAGAGACCCAGTACTTC,CASSSPQETQYF
NA,TRBV10-3,TRBJ2-3,NA,TGTGCCATCAGTTTGGGAGATACGCAGTATTTT,CAISLGDTQYF
TRBD2,TRBV6-5,TRBJ2-7,NA,TGTGCCAGCAGTTACAAGCTAGCGGGAGGGGGCGAGCAGTACTTC,CASSYKLAGGGEQYF
NA,TRBV6-5,TRBJ1-5,NA,TGTGCCAGCGCTACCAGAGGGTTACAGCCCCAGCATTTT,CASATRGLQPQHF
NA,TRBV28,TRBJ1-5,NA,TGTGCCAGCAGTTCCCCGGGGAGGCTCAATCAGCCCCAGCATTTT,CASSSPGRLNQPQHF
NA,TRBV30,TRBJ2-2,NA,TGTGCCTGGAGTCCTGGACTCCCACGGACCGGGGAGCTGTTTTTT,CAWSPGLPRTGELFF
TRBD1,TRBV28,TRBJ1-4,NA,TGTGCCAGCAGTTCCAGGGGGCGAGGAAAACTGTTTTTT,CASSSRGRGKLFF
NA,TRBV5-1,TRBJ1-2,NA,TGCGCCAGCAGCGCGGGTTCCTATGGCTACACCTTC,CASSAGSYGYTF
TRBD2,TRBV6-1,TRBJ2-7,NA,TGTGCCAGCAGTGAAGTGGCTAGCGGCGACTACGAGCAGTACTTC,CASSEVASGDYEQYF
TRBD1,TRBV14,TRBJ1-3,NA,TGTGCCAGCAGCCGACTCCCGGGACAGGGGTCGGGAAACACCATATATTTT,CASSRLPGQGSGNTIYF
TRBD1,TRBV6-1,TRBJ2-5,NA,TGTGCCAGCAGTGAACGCCGCCCGGGACAGGCTTACTTC,CASSERRPGQAYF
NA,TRBV19,TRBJ2-3,once,TGTGCCAGTAGTCCGGCGGCTAGCACAGATACGCAGTATTTT,CASSPAASTDTQYF
TRBD1,TRBV19,TRBJ1-2,NA,TGTGCCAGTAGTAGACAGGGGTCAGGCTATGGCTACACCTTC,CASSRQGSGYGYTF
NA,TRBV5-6,TRBJ1-1,NA,TGTGCCAGCAGCTTTGGACAGATAAACACTGAAGCTTTCTTT,CASSFGQINTEAFF
TRBD2,TRBV5-1,TRBJ2-1,few,TGCGCCAGCAGCCTCACTAGCGGTCCTCGGGATGAGCAGTTCTTC,CASSLTSGPRDEQFF
NA,TRBV13,TRBJ2-3,NA,TGTGCCAGCAGCTTAAGAAGGGGGACCGGGGATACGCAGTATTTT,CASSLRRGTGDTQYF
NA,TRBV7-2,TRBJ2-7,NA,TGTGCCAGCAGAGAGAGCTACGAGCAGTACTTC,CASRESYEQYF
NA,TRBV30,TRBJ2-3,few,TGTGCCGGGGGAGGTCATACGCAGTATTTT,CAGGGHTQYF
NA,TRBV19,TRBJ2-7,NA,TGTGCCAGTAGCGACTTGTTTTACGAGCAGTACTTC,CASSDLFYEQYF
NA,TRBV29-1,TRBJ1-1,NA,TGCAGCGGGGGTCACACTGAAGCTTTCTTT,CSGGHTEAFF
TRBD1,TRBV2,TRBJ1-5,NA,TGTGCCAGCAGTCCGGACAGGGGCTACAATCAGCCCCAGCATTTT,CASSPDRGYNQPQHF
TRBD1,TRBV6-6,TRBJ1-1,NA,TGTGCCAGCGGCGACAACAGGGGGCTAGGCGTCACTGAAGCTTTCTTT,CASGDNRGLGVTEAFF
TRBD1,TRBV5-8,TRBJ1-6,NA,TGTGCCAGCAGCCGTCGGCAGGGGGCAGTTTCACCCCTCCACTTT,CASSRRQGAVSPLHF
TRBD1,TRBV19,TRBJ2-2,NA,TGTGCCAGTAGTATCCCGGGACAGGGTCTCAGGGAGCTGTTTTTT,CASSIPGQGLRELFF
TRBD2,TRBV11-1,TRBJ2-3,NA,TGTGCCAGCAGCTTAAGACGCCTAGCGGGAAACGGAGATACGCAGTATTTT,CASSLRRLAGNGDTQYF
NA,TRBV11-2,TRBJ1-1,NA,TGTGCCAGCAGCTCCACTTACACTGAAGCTTTCTTT,CASSSTYTEAFF
NA,TRBV2,TRBJ2-5,NA,TGTGCCAGCAGGCCGGGACACGGGTGGGAGACCCAGTACTTC,CASRPGHGWETQYF
TRBD2,TRBV11-3,TRBJ2-2,NA,TGTGCCAGCCGCGGGAGGGGCACCGGGGAGCTGTTTTTT,CASRGRGTGELFF
NA,TRBV29-1,TRBJ2-1,NA,TGCAGCGTTGTTGGGGGCGGGGATATACTCTTC,CSVVGGGDILF
NA,TRBV29-1,TRBJ2-1,NA,TGCAGCGTTGTTCTTGGAGGGAGGTCCTACAATGAGCAGTTCTTC,CSVVLGGRSYNEQFF
NA,TRBV28,TRBJ1-5,NA,TGTGCCAGCAGTATCATTGGGGGGACGAAGCCCCAGCATTTT,CASSIIGGTKPQHF
NA,TRBV12-2,TRBJ2-1,NA,TGTGCAAGTCGCTTAGTCGTGAGGTGGGGACCTAGGTCTCATGAGCAGTTCTTC,CASRLVVRWGPRSHEQFF
TRBD1,TRBV5-1,TRBJ1-2,NA,TGCGCCAGCAGCTTGCAGGGGGACGGCTACACCTTC,CASSLQGDGYTF
TRBD1,TRBV28,TRBJ1-2,few,TGTGCCAGCAGGGCCGGGCAGGGGGCTATGGGTGGGTATGGCTACACCTTC,CASRAGQGAMGGYGYTF
TRBD1,TRBV10-3,TRBJ1-1,NA,TGTGCCATCAGTCCTCAGGGGGCTAAGACTGAAGCTTTCTTT,CAISPQGAKTEAFF
TRBD2,TRBV9,TRBJ2-3,NA,TGTGCCAGCAGCGTCCTTAGCGGGGGGGCCAACACAGATACGCAGTATTTT,CASSVLSGGANTDTQYF